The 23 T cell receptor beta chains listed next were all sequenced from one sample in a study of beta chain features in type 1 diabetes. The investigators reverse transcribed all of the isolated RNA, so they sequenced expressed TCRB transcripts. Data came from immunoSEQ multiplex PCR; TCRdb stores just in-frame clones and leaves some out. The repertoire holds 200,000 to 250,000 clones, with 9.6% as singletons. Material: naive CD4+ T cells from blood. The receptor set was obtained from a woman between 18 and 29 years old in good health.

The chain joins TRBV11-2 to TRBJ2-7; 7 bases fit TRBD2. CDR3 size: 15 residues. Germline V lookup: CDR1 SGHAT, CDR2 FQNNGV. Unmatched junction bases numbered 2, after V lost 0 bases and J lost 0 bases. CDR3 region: CASSLEGGGSYEQYF. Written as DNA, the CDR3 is TGTGCCAGCAGCTTAGAGGGCGGGGGCTCCTACGAGCAGTACTTC.

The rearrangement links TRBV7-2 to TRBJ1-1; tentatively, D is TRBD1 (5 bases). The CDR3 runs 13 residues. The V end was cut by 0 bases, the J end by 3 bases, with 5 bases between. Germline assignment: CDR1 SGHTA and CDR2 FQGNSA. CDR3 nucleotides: TGTGCCAGCAGCTTAGCAGGGGACACTGAAGCTTTCTTT. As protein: CASSLAGDTEAFF.

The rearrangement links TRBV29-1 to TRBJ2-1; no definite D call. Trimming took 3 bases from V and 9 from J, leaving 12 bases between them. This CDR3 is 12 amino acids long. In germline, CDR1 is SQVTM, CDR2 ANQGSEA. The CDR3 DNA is TGCAGCGTTGAGGTTGTTTCTACTGAGCAGTTCTTC. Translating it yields CSVEVVSTEQFF.

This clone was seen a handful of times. CDR3 sequence (DNA): TGCGCCAGCAGTGAGAAGGGGTCAACAGATACGCAGTATTTT. Residues: CASSEKGSTDTQYF. The chain uses TRBV10-1 and TRBJ2-3; tentative D call: TRBD1 (5 bases). Trimming cost V 2 bases and J 3 bases, with 9 bases left between them. Germline V lookup: CDR1 WNHNN, CDR2 SYGVQD (reference sequence). This CDR3 contains 14 residues.

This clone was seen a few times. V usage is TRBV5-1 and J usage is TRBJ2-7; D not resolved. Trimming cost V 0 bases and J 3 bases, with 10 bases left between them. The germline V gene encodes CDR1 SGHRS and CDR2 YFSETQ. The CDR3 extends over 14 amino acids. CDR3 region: CASSLGRRSYEQYF. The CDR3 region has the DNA TGCGCCAGCAGCTTGGGTCGGCGGAGCTACGAGCAGTACTTC.

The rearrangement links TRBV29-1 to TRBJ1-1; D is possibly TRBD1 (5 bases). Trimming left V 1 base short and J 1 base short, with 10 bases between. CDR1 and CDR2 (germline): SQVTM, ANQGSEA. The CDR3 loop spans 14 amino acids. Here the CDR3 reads CSVEVGQPNTEAFF. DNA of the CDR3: TGCAGCGTTGAAGTGGGGCAGCCGAACACTGAAGCTTTCTTT.

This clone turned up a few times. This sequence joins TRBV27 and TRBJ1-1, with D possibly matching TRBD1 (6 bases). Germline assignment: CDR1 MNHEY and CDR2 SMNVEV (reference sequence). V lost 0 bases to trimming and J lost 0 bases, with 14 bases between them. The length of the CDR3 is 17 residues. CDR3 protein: CASSLSPVGQLNTEAFF. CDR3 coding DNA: TGTGCCAGCAGTTTATCCCCAGTTGGACAGTTGAACACTGAAGCTTTCTTT.

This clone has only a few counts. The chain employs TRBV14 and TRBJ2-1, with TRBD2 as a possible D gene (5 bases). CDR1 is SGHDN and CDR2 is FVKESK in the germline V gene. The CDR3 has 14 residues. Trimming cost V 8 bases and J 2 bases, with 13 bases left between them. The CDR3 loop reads CASSGLPPYNEQFF. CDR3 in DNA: TGTGCCAGCTCCGGACTCCCTCCCTACAATGAGCAGTTCTTC.

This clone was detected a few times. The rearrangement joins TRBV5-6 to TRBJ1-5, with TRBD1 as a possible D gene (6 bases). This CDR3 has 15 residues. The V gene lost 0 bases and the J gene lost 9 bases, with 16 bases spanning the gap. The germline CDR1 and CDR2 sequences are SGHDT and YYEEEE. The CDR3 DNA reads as TGTGCCAGCAGCTTGGGGGCAGGGGCAGGGCGGCCCCAGCATTTT. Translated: CASSLGAGAGRPQHF.

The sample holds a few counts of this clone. The CDR3 here is CAWSHSPQGSQHF. CDR3 DNA: TGTGCCTGGAGCCACAGCCCTCAGGGTTCCCAGCATTTT. This chain connects TRBV30 to TRBJ1-5; D may be TRBD1 (5 bases). The CDR3 extends over 13 amino acids. Germline CDR1 and CDR2: GTSNPN and SVGIG (reference sequence). V lost 3 bases to trimming and J lost 11 bases, with 17 bases between them.

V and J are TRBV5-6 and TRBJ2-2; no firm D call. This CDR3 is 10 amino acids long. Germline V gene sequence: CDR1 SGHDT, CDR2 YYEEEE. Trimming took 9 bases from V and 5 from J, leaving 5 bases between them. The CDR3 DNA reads TGTGCCATGACAACCGGGGAGCTGTTTTTT. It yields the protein CAMTTGELFF.

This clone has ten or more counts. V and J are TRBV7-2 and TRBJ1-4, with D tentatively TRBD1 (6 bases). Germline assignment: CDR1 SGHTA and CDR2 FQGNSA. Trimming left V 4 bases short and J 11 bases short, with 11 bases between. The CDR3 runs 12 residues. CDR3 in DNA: TGTGCCAGCAGCTCAGTACAGGGTAAACTGTTTTTT. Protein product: CASSSVQGKLFF.

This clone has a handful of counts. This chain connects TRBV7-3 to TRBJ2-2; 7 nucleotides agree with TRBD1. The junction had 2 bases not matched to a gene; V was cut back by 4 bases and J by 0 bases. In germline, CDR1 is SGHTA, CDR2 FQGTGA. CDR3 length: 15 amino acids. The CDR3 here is CASSSGTANTGELFF. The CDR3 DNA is TGTGCCAGCAGCTCCGGGACAGCGAACACCGGGGAGCTGTTTTTT.

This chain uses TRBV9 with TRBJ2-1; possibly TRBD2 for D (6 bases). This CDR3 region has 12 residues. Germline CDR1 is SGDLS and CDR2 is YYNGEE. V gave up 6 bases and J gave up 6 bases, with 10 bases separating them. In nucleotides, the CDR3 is TGTGCCAGCACCCACGGGGGCAATGAGCAGTTCTTC. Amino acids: CASTHGGNEQFF.

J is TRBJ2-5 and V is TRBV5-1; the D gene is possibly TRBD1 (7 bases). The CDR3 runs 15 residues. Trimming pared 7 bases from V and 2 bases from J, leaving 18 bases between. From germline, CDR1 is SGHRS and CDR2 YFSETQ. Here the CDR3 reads CASRWWPGGQETQYF. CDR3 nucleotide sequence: TGCGCCAGCCGATGGTGGCCAGGGGGGCAAGAGACCCAGTACTTC.

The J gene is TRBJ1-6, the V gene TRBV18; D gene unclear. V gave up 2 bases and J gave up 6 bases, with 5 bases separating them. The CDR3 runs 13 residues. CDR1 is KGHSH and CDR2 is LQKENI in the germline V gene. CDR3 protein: CASSPVANSPLHF. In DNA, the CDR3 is TGTGCCAGCTCACCAGTAGCTAATTCACCCCTCCACTTT.

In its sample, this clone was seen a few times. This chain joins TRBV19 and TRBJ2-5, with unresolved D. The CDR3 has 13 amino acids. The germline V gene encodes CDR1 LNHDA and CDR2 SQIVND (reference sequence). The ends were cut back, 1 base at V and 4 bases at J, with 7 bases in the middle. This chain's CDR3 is CASSIVSGETQYF. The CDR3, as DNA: TGTGCCAGTAGTATAGTGTCCGGAGAGACCCAGTACTTC.

CDR3 DNA sequence: TGCGCCAGCAGCAGTCGTTCAGGGGGCGGCGAGCAGTACTTC. Its protein product is CASSSRSGGGEQYF. The chain couples TRBV5-1 to TRBJ2-7; 8 positions match TRBD1. This CDR3 is 14 amino acids long. The J segment lost 6 bases and the V segment lost 4 bases, leaving 9 bases of the junction unmatched. The V gene's germline CDR1 is SGHRS and CDR2 YFSETQ.

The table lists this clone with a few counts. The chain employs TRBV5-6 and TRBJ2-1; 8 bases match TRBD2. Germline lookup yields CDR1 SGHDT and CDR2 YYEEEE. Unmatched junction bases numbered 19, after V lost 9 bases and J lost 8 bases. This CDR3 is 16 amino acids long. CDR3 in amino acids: CATGGAGALASDEQFF. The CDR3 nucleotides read TGTGCCACCGGGGGAGCGGGGGCTCTTGCCAGCGATGAGCAGTTCTTC.

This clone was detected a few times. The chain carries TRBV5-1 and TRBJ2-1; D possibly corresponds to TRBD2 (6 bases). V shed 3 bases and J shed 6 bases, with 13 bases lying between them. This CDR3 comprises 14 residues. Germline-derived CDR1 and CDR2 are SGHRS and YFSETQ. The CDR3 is CASSSGGVGNEQFF. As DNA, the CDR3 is TGCGCCAGCAGCTCCGGCGGGGTTGGCAATGAGCAGTTCTTC. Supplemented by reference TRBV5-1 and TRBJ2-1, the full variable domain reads KAGVTQTPRYLIKTRGQQVTLSCSPISGHRSVSWYQQTPGQGLQFLFEYFSETQRNKGNFPGRFSGRQFSNSRSEMNVSTLELGDSALYLCASSSGGVGNEQFFGPGTRLTVL.

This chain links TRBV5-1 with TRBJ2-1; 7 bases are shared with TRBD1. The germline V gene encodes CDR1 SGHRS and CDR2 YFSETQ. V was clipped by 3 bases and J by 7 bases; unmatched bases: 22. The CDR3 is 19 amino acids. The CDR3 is CASSWAVKDRLRLGNEQFF. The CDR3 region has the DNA TGCGCCAGCAGCTGGGCGGTAAAGGACAGGTTGCGTTTGGGAAATGAGCAGTTCTTC.

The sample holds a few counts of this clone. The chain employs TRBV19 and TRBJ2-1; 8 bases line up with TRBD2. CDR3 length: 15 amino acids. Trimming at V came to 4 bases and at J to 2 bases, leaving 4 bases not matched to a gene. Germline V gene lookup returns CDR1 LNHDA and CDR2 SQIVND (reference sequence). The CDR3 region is CASSSSGRTYNEQFF. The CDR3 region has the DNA TGTGCCAGTAGTAGCAGCGGGAGAACCTACAATGAGCAGTTCTTC.

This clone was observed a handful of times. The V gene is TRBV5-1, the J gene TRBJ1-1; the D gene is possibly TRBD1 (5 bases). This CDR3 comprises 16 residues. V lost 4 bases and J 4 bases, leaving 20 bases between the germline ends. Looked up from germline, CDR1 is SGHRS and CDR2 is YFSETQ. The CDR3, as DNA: TGCGCCAGCAGCCGAGTAAATACAGGACGAGGCACTGAAGCTTTCTTT. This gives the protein CASSRVNTGRGTEAFF.